What follows are 6 T cell receptor beta chains derived from one specimen sequenced in a study of T cell responses to AZD1222 COVID-19 vaccine. Here immunoSEQ multiplex PCR was the method, and the copy in TCRdb shows in-frame clones only, minus some. The table shows approximately 42,000 clones, with around 88% occurring only once. Here the sequenced sample was peripheral blood, taken 28 days after the second AZD1222 dose. All receptors come from an adult who received the AZD1222 COVID-19 vaccine.

The chain employs TRBV3-1 (or the pseudogene TRBV3-2) and TRBJ1-6, with TRBD1 matching 7 bases. Unmatched junction bases numbered 5, after V lost 2 bases and J lost 10 bases. In germline, CDR1 is LGHDT, CDR2 YNNKEL (reference sequence). The CDR3 consists of 14 residues. Written as DNA, the CDR3 is TGTGCCAGCAGCCAACGGGACAGCGTCTCACCCCTCCACTTT. Protein product: CASSQRDSVSPLHF.

The rearrangement joins TRBV6-4 to TRBJ2-1; 7 nucleotides line up with TRBD2. CDR1 is MRHNA and CDR2 is SNTAGT in the germline V gene. Trimming cost V 0 bases and J 9 bases; bases outside gene matches: 11. The CDR3 has 16 residues. Written as DNA, the CDR3 is TGTGCCAGCAGTGACTCCCCCGGGGAGGGCCTGGTTGAGCAGTTCTTC. Protein: CASSDSPGEGLVEQFF.

The V gene is TRBV12-5, the J gene TRBJ2-7, with a weak D call TRBD1 (5 bases). V was shortened by 7 bases and J by 3 bases, with 13 bases between the two germline ends. Per the germline V gene, CDR1 is LGHNT and CDR2 is FRNRAP. The length of the CDR3 is 13 residues. The CDR3 DNA is TGTGCTAGTGCACTGGGGCAGGGCTACGAGCAGTACTTC. Its translation: CASALGQGYEQYF.

The V and J genes are TRBV18 and TRBJ2-7; the D gene is possibly TRBD1 (5 bases). CDR1 is KGHSH, CDR2 LQKENI, per germline. The CDR3 consists of 13 residues. Deletions cut 0 bases from V and 2 bases from J, with 5 bases between. CDR3 in DNA: TGTGCCAGCTCACCACCAGGGGCCTACGAGCAGTACTTC. Its translation: CASSPPGAYEQYF.

This rearrangement joins TRBV10-3 to TRBJ1-5; D uncertain. The germline gives CDR1 ENHRY, CDR2 SYGVKD. V dropped 4 bases and J dropped 6 bases, with 13 bases sitting between them. CDR3 size: 14 residues. The CDR3: CAISGGSERQPQHF. CDR3 DNA sequence: TGTGCCATCAGTGGCGGGAGTGAGCGTCAGCCCCAGCATTTT.

This clone was detected only once. The V gene is TRBV3-1 (or the pseudogene TRBV3-2), the J gene TRBJ1-3; 10 bases are shared with TRBD1. The CDR3 contains 16 residues. J was trimmed by 2 bases and V by 4 bases; bases with no gene match: 5. The germline gives CDR1 LGHDT, CDR2 YNNKEL (reference sequence). This CDR3 is CASSLDRGRPGNTIYF. The CDR3 region has the DNA TGTGCCAGCAGCCTCGACAGGGGGCGGCCTGGAAACACCATATATTTT.